The 27 T cell receptor beta chains listed next were all sequenced from one sample in a study of blood T cell repertoires in COVID-19. Measured with immunoSEQ multiplex PCR; TCRdb has only the in-frame clones, and not every one. The data show around 40,000 clones, 70% to 90% seen once. The sample was peripheral blood. The origin of the receptors is a man aged 60 to 69 with COVID-19, enrolled during active disease.

This chain links TRBV21-1 with TRBJ2-4; whether TRBD1, the table's D call, matches the DNA was not checked. TRBV21-1 is described as a pseudogene. The CDR3 is 18 residues long. DNA of the CDR3: TGTGCCAGCAGCAAAAGGAGGACAGGAGCCCTAGCCAAAAACATTCAGTACTTC. Its protein is CASSKRRTGALAKNIQYF.

The chain recombines TRBV27 with TRBJ1-4, with 9 bases fitting TRBD1. J was trimmed by 8 bases and V by 0 bases; bases with no gene match: 7. This CDR3 comprises 16 residues. Germline lookup yields CDR1 MNHEY and CDR2 SMNVEV (reference sequence). CDR3 nucleotides: TGTGCCAGCAGTTTATCTAACAGGGGGCTCGGAGAAAAACTGTTTTTT. Protein sequence: CASSLSNRGLGEKLFF.

V is TRBV2 and J is TRBJ1-2; no definite D call. The CDR3 length is 13 residues. Deletions cut 10 bases from V and 4 bases from J, with 16 bases between. Germline-derived CDR1 and CDR2 are SNHLY and FYNNEI. The CDR3 loop reads CATWARGSYGYTF. The CDR3 DNA reads as TGTGCCACCTGGGCCCGTGGGAGCTATGGCTACACCTTC.

The V call is TRBV4-1, the J call TRBJ2-3, with a tentative D call TRBD1 (5 bases). CDR1 and CDR2 (germline): MGHRA, YSYEKL. The CDR3 length is 15 residues. Trimming stripped 3 bases from V and 2 bases from J, with 12 bases between. The DNA of the CDR3 is TGCGCCAGCAGCCAGGTGACAGAATACACAGATACGCAGTATTTT. Amino acids: CASSQVTEYTDTQYF.

The chain couples TRBV5-1 to TRBJ2-5; TRBD1 aligns across 8 bases. Germline V lookup: CDR1 SGHRS, CDR2 YFSETQ. CDR3 length: 15 residues. V lost 4 bases and J lost 5; bases outside the gene matches: 10. CDR3 in amino acids: CASSTTTGVGETQYF. CDR3 in DNA: TGCGCCAGCAGCACAACGACAGGGGTCGGGGAGACCCAGTACTTC.

The chain uses TRBV6-2 or TRBV6-3 and TRBJ1-1; weak D call: TRBD1 (6 bases). Trimming left V 2 bases short and J 5 bases short, with 9 bases between. The CDR3 sequence is 13 residues long. The V gene's germline CDR1 is MNHEY and CDR2 SVGEGT. Written as DNA, the CDR3 is TGTGCCAGCAGTTACCATCAGGGGACTGAAGCTTTCTTT. This encodes CASSYHQGTEAFF.

The chain couples TRBV12-3 or TRBV12-4 to TRBJ2-2, with D possibly being TRBD1 (6 bases). Trimming left V 6 bases short and J 4 bases short, with 9 bases between. The CDR3 is made up of 13 amino acids. CDR3 DNA sequence: TGTGCCAGCAGAAGGGACATCACCGGGGAGCTGTTTTTT. Translated: CASRRDITGELFF.

The rearrangement joins TRBV27 to TRBJ1-6, with a weak D call TRBD1 (5 bases). CDR3 length: 17 residues. V was clipped by 5 bases and J by 3 bases, with 17 bases between them. The V gene's germline CDR1 is MNHEY and CDR2 SMNVEV (reference sequence). The CDR3 bases are TGTGCCAGCAGTGTGGCCAGGGCGAGTTACTATAATTCACCCCTCCACTTT. It is translated as CASSVARASYYNSPLHF.

The gene calls are TRBV9 and TRBJ1-5; no clear D. The CDR3 covers 15 residues. CDR1 and CDR2 from the germline V gene are SGDLS and YYNGEE. V lost 0 bases to trimming and J lost 3 bases, with 10 bases between them. The CDR3 here is CASSVGGLANQPQHF. CDR3 DNA sequence: TGTGCCAGCAGCGTAGGTGGTTTGGCCAATCAGCCCCAGCATTTT.

This chain links TRBV10-1 with TRBJ2-5, with 8 bases matching TRBD1. V trimming: 0 bases; J trimming: 5 bases; junction bases outside the gene matches: 17. Germline V CDR1 and CDR2: WNHNN, SYGVQD (reference sequence). This CDR3 is 19 amino acids long. The chain's CDR3 is CASSESGPSAGGPGETQYF. The DNA for the CDR3 is TGCGCCAGCAGTGAGTCAGGACCTAGCGCAGGGGGCCCGGGCGAGACCCAGTACTTC.

V and J are TRBV4-3 and TRBJ2-1; D is possibly TRBD1 (7 bases). The CDR3 is 16 amino acids. V lost 3 bases to trimming and J lost 8 bases, with 20 bases between them. The germline V gene has CDR1 LGHNA and CDR2 YSLEER. Written as DNA, the CDR3 is TGCGCCAGCAGCCATCTATGGAGGGGGCGCGGTGATGAGCAGTTCTTC. The encoded protein is CASSHLWRGRGDEQFF.

This clone was observed once. The chain joins TRBV12-3 or TRBV12-4 to TRBJ2-1; D is perhaps TRBD2 (6 bases). The V end was cut by 5 bases, the J end by 9 bases, with 14 bases between. CDR3 length: 13 amino acids. The CDR3 DNA follows: TGTGCCAGCAGTCCTACTAGCTTAGCTGAGCAGTTCTTC. Its translation: CASSPTSLAEQFF.

CDR3: CASSLVPSGRYEQYF. The CDR3 region has the DNA TGTGCCAGCAGCTTAGTCCCGAGCGGGAGGTACGAGCAGTACTTC. The chain combines TRBV7-9 with TRBJ2-7, with 9 nucleotides matching TRBD2. CDR3 length equals 15 residues. Trimming took 1 base from V and 4 from J; bases not matched to a gene: 5. The V gene's germline CDR1 is SEHNR and CDR2 FQNEAQ (reference sequence). Combining the CDR3 with reference TRBV7-9 and TRBJ2-7 gives the whole variable domain DTGVSQNPRHKITKRGQNVTFRCDPISEHNRLYWYRQTLGQGPEFLTYFQNEAQLEKSRLLSDRFSAERPKGSFSTLEIQRTEQGDSAMYLCASSLVPSGRYEQYFGPGTRLTVT.

The CDR3 DNA reads TGTGCCAGCAGCACCGGCGGGAGGGCGGGTTACGAGCAGTACTTC. Translated: CASSTGGRAGYEQYF. This chain connects TRBV5-6 to TRBJ2-7; TRBD2 agrees at 9 bases. The CDR3 covers 15 residues. V lost 4 bases to trimming and J lost 4 bases; unmatched junction nucleotides: 9. CDR1 and CDR2 (germline): SGHDT, YYEEEE.

J is TRBJ2-7 and V is TRBV28, with TRBD1 matching 7 bases. V lost 5 bases and J lost 2; bases outside the gene matches: 9. CDR1 is MDHEN, CDR2 SYDVKM, per germline. The CDR3 spans 15 residues. The CDR3 is CASSGRDRDAYEQYF. CDR3 DNA sequence: TGTGCCAGCAGTGGCCGGGACAGAGACGCCTACGAGCAGTACTTC. Full variable domain (outside the CDR3, taken from reference TRBV28 and TRBJ2-7): DVKVTQSSRYLVKRTGEKVFLECVQDMDHENMFWYRQDPGLGLRLIYFSYDVKMKEKGDIPEGYSVSREKKERFSLILESASTNQTSMYLCASSGRDRDAYEQYFGPGTRLTVT.

CDR3 DNA: TGTGCCAGCAGCTTAAAGGGGACTAGCGGGAATCCCTACAATGAGCAGTTCTTC. It yields the protein CASSLKGTSGNPYNEQFF. The chain has TRBV11-2 and TRBJ2-1; TRBD2 matches 13 bases. The germline gives CDR1 SGHAT, CDR2 FQNNGV. V trimming: 2 bases; J trimming: 2 bases; junction bases outside the gene matches: 6. The CDR3 has 18 amino acids.

The table lists this clone with a few counts. The V call is TRBV23-1, the J call TRBJ1-1, with D unresolved. TRBV23-1 is annotated as an ORF whose role is uncertain. The ends were cut back, 2 bases at V and 4 bases at J, with 8 bases in the middle. The CDR3 extends over 13 amino acids. The CDR3 DNA sequence: TGCGCCAGCAGTCAACCCGGGTGCACTGAAGCTTTCTTT. Its translation: CASSQPGCTEAFF.

The chain has TRBV27 and TRBJ1-6; no firm D call. The CDR3 has 14 residues. Per germline, CDR1 MNHEY and CDR2 SMNVEV (reference sequence). The V end lost 2 bases, the J end lost 6 bases, and 8 bases lay between the germline ends. The CDR3 nucleotides read TGTGCCAGCAGTTTAGGGCAGGCTAATTCACCCCTCCACTTT. It codes for CASSLGQANSPLHF.

The chain recombines TRBV18 with TRBJ2-7, with D possibly TRBD1 on 5 matching bases. The CDR3 totals 12 residues. Germline CDR1 KGHSH, CDR2 LQKENI. V shed 3 bases and J shed 5 bases, with 8 bases lying between them. The CDR3 reads CASSPGADEQYF. The CDR3 bases are TGTGCCAGCTCACCTGGGGCGGACGAGCAGTACTTC.

The table lists this clone with a few counts. V and J are TRBV11-2 and TRBJ2-7, with TRBD1 as a possible D gene (6 bases). Germline CDR1 is SGHAT and CDR2 is FQNNGV. V gave up 4 bases and J gave up 5 bases, with 15 bases separating them. This CDR3 is built from 14 residues. The CDR3 sequence is CASSSVTGSDEQYF. DNA for the CDR3: TGTGCCAGCAGCTCAGTCACAGGGTCTGACGAGCAGTACTTC. Using reference TRBV11-2 and TRBJ2-7 for the parts outside the CDR3, the full variable domain is EAGVAQSPRYKIIEKRQSVAFWCNPISGHATLYWYQQILGQGPKLLIQFQNNGVVDDSQLPKDRFSAERLKGVDSTLKIQPAKLEDSAVYLCASSSVTGSDEQYFGPGTRLTVT.

This rearrangement joins TRBV24-1 to TRBJ2-1; 7 nucleotides match TRBD1. Germline trimming cut 5 bases from V and 6 bases from J; bases unmatched to any gene: 6. CDR1 and CDR2 (germline): KGHDR, SFDVKD. The CDR3 runs 14 residues. CDR3 region: CATSGTGDSNEQFF. CDR3 DNA: TGTGCCACCAGTGGTACAGGGGATAGCAATGAGCAGTTCTTC.

Only a few counts were recorded for this clone. The V call is TRBV30, the J call TRBJ1-3; D possibly corresponds to TRBD1 (5 bases). The CDR3 contains 15 residues. The germline V gene encodes CDR1 GTSNPN and CDR2 SVGIG (reference sequence). The V gene lost 4 bases and the J gene lost 3 bases, with 16 bases spanning the gap. CDR3 sequence: CAWTPPGLGGNTIYF. The DNA of the CDR3 is TGTGCCTGGACTCCTCCAGGGCTAGGTGGAAACACCATATATTTT.

The rearrangement joins TRBV6-5 to TRBJ2-7, with 7 bases aligning to TRBD1. Unmatched junction bases numbered 11, after V lost 2 bases and J lost 4 bases. Germline values: CDR1 MNHEY, CDR2 SVGAGI. This CDR3 region has 16 residues. The CDR3 region is CASSYVRQGGSYEQYF. The CDR3 DNA reads TGTGCCAGCAGTTACGTGCGACAGGGTGGCTCTTACGAGCAGTACTTC.

This chain joins TRBV4-3 and TRBJ2-1, with D perhaps TRBD1 (7 bases). CDR1 and CDR2 (germline): LGHNA, YSLEER. This CDR3 region has 13 residues. The V end lost 0 bases, the J end lost 9 bases, and 9 bases lay between the germline ends. This CDR3 reads CASSQEEGAEQFF. The CDR3 coding sequence is TGCGCCAGCAGCCAAGAGGAGGGGGCTGAGCAGTTCTTC.

The genes are TRBV3-1 (or the pseudogene TRBV3-2) and TRBJ2-6; 9 bases fit TRBD1. The CDR3 totals 20 residues. The trim removed 0 bases at V and 2 bases at J, leaving 11 bases unmatched. Germline V gives CDR1 LGHDT, CDR2 YNNKEL (reference sequence). CDR3 region: CASSQELGGTGSAGANVLTF. The CDR3 DNA is TGTGCCAGCAGCCAAGAATTGGGCGGGACAGGGTCGGCTGGGGCCAACGTCCTGACTTTC.

The chain carries TRBV19 and TRBJ2-5, with TRBD2 matching over 7 bases. In germline, CDR1 is LNHDA, CDR2 SQIVND (reference sequence). Unmatched junction bases numbered 12, after V lost 4 bases and J lost 4 bases. This CDR3 has 16 residues. The CDR3 nucleotides read TGTGCCAGTAGTAAAAGGACTGACGGGAGGAGAGAGACCCAGTACTTC. Residues: CASSKRTDGRRETQYF. Filled out from reference TRBV19 and TRBJ2-5, the complete variable domain reads DGGITQSPKYLFRKEGQNVTLSCEQNLNHDAMYWYRQDPGQGLRLIYYSQIVNDFQKGDIAEGYSVSREKKESFPLTVTSAQKNPTAFYLCASSKRTDGRRETQYFGPGTRLLVL.

The J gene is TRBJ1-6, the V gene TRBV5-1, with TRBD1 matching 8 bases. From germline, CDR1 is SGHRS and CDR2 YFSETQ. The CDR3 spans 15 residues. V was pared by 3 bases and J by 5 bases, with 4 bases of the junction left unmatched. CDR3 bases: TGCGCCAGCAGCTCCCTGGACAGGGATAATTCACCCCTCCACTTT. This gives the protein CASSSLDRDNSPLHF.